This TCR beta chain was observed in a study of graft-versus-host responses after intestinal transplantation. Study at large: Tacrolimus plus steroids were given to all recipients for 2 to 4 years, preceded by anti-thymocyte globulin induction.

The length of the CDR3 is 17 residues. Trimming removed 0 bases from V and 4 bases from J, with 18 bases in between. Germline lookup yields CDR1 SEHNR and CDR2 FQNEAQ (reference sequence). This clone was recorded once. Its antigen is currently unknown. Some clones are missing from TCRdb's copy, which holds only in-frame ones; the method was immunoSEQ multiplex PCR. The sample has tens of thousands of clones; approximately 95% are singletons. The rearrangement joins TRBV7-9 to TRBJ1-1; D is possibly TRBD1 (5 bases). The source material was unstimulated CD8+ T cells sorted from spleen or lymph node cells, sampled before transplant. This sequence originates from a human donor who was the organ donor for an intestinal transplant. Written as DNA, the CDR3 is TGTGCCAGCAGCTTAGCATCAGGGTACGAACTGGTCACTGAAGCTTTCTTT. It yields the protein CASSLASGYELVTEAFF.